Shown below are 8 T cell receptor beta chains from a single sample sequenced in a study of molecular identifiers for immune sequencing clone quantification. From the PCR reads, TCRdb called clonotypes with MiXCR, one entry per CDR3 protein. The sample holds 490,000 or so distinct CDR3 sequences, under 30% seen once. The specimen was naive CD8+ T cells from blood, with Jurkat cell RNA spiked in. The subset here: FACS-sorted CD8+CD4-CCR7+CD45RA+ naive T cells. The receptors here all came from a human donor in good health. Some libraries in this study had Jurkat cell RNA spiked in.

The rearrangement links TRBV28 to TRBJ1-5, with D uncertain. Trimming stripped 4 bases from V and 3 bases from J, with 13 bases between. The germline V gene has CDR1 MDHEN and CDR2 SYDVKM. This CDR3 is built from 15 residues. Here the CDR3 reads CASSSRPIVNQPQHF. Here the CDR3 DNA reads TGTGCCAGCAGTTCAAGGCCCATAGTCAATCAGCCCCAGCATTTT.

To note about this clonotype: At one boundary the junction diverges from the germline segment, which might be a read error. This chain uses TRBV9 with TRBJ1-5; possibly TRBD1 for D (5 bases). This CDR3 region has 15 residues. The germline gives CDR1 SGDLS, CDR2 YYNGEE. The DNA of the CDR3 is TGTGCCAGCAGTCCCGAGGGGAGACAAAATCAGCCCAAGCATTTT. It encodes CASSPEGRQNQPKHF.

The chain couples TRBV7-9 to TRBJ1-2; TRBD1 matches 8 bases. In germline, CDR1 is SEHNR, CDR2 FQNEAQ (reference sequence). CDR3 size: 13 residues. The ends lost 3 bases at V and 8 bases at J; junction bases unmatched: 5. CDR3: CASSLDRAFGYTF. The CDR3 DNA is TGTGCCAGCAGCTTGGACAGGGCGTTCGGCTACACCTTC. Filled out from reference TRBV7-9 and TRBJ1-2, the complete variable domain reads DTGVSQNPRHKITKRGQNVTFRCDPISEHNRLYWYRQTLGQGPEFLTYFQNEAQLEKSRLLSDRFSAERPKGSFSTLEIQRTEQGDSAMYLCASSLDRAFGYTFGSGTRLTVV.

This clonotype was observed a handful of times. The J gene is TRBJ2-5, the V gene TRBV7-9; TRBD2 is a possible D gene (6 bases). V lost 5 bases to trimming and J lost 2 bases, with 21 bases between them. This CDR3 contains 17 residues. Germline values: CDR1 SEHNR, CDR2 FQNEAQ (reference sequence). CDR3 loop: CASSDLNSGPWQETQYF. Written as DNA, the CDR3 is TGTGCCAGCAGCGACCTGAACAGCGGGCCGTGGCAAGAGACCCAGTACTTC.

The table lists this clonotype with many counts. V usage is TRBV12-5 and J usage is TRBJ1-5; possibly TRBD1 for D (5 bases). Trimming took off 0 bases at V and 4 bases at J, with 10 bases between the two ends. Germline CDR1 LGHNT, CDR2 FRNRAP. The CDR3 sequence is 15 residues long. This CDR3 reads CASGLVGAGNQPQHF. In nucleotides, the CDR3 is TGTGCTAGTGGTTTGGTCGGGGCAGGGAATCAGCCCCAGCATTTT.

This clonotype was found many times. The chain joins TRBV20-1 to TRBJ2-7; 7 positions agree with TRBD2. V was pared by 2 bases and J by 1 base, with 8 bases of the junction left unmatched. There are 15 residues in the CDR3. CDR1 and CDR2 from the germline V gene are DFQATT and SNEGSKA (reference sequence). For the CDR3, the DNA is TGCAGTGCTAGACCTCTAGCGGAGGGGTCCTACGAGCAGTACTTC. Translated, it gives CSARPLAEGSYEQYF.

In this sample, this clonotype turned up many times. The gene calls are TRBV6-2 or TRBV6-3 and TRBJ2-7, with 7 bases that match TRBD2. Germline CDR1 is MNHEY and CDR2 is SVGEGT. CDR3 length equals 16 residues. The V segment lost 0 bases and the J segment 0 bases; nucleotides outside the gene matches: 5. The CDR3, as DNA: TGTGCCAGCAGTTACTCCCGACTAGCCAGCTCCTACGAGCAGTACTTC. Protein product: CASSYSRLASSYEQYF.

This clonotype was counted a few times. The chain uses TRBV30 and TRBJ1-1; D gene unclear. This CDR3 is built from 14 residues. Per the germline V gene, CDR1 is GTSNPN and CDR2 is SVGIG (reference sequence). Trimming shortened V by 0 bases and J by 1 base, and 9 bases separated the two germline ends. CDR3 sequence: CAWSVTFGNTEAFF. The CDR3 DNA follows: TGTGCCTGGAGTGTTACGTTCGGGAACACTGAAGCTTTCTTT.